This TCR beta chain was recorded in a study of blood T cell repertoires in COVID-19 (dated by TCRdb to the early 2020s). With regard to the full study: Samples from collaborators originated in the United States, Italy and Spain and spanned both the acute and convalescent phases of COVID-19. Nearly every sample came with metadata listing a de-identified subject ID, COVID-19 status, age in years and sex. Samples came from the ongoing ImmuneRACE study (first 160 participants) plus 1,254 subjects from 6 global collaborators. Deeply sampled blood TCRbeta repertoires from subjects exposed to, actively infected with, or recovered from COVID-19 were included in the dataset. The repertoires were made available in a free public database intended to serve as a resource for research on the immune response to SARS-CoV-2. Where HLA class I and class II types were available, the types were taken from metadata supplied by the sample provider, not from assay-based typing. The prospective study material was composed of cDNA or gDNA derived from T cells, B-cell-depleted T cells, or PBMCs. Overall study results and their limits: The quantity of clinical and demographic metadata differed by source and by participant and was supplied without curation.

The immunoSEQ Assay, a bias-controlled multiplex PCR, was used to amplify TCRbeta CDR3 regions from genomic DNA. In the authors' own workflow: The number of nucleated cells in each sample was estimated by amplification of reference gene primers within the assay. Sequence reads were collapsed and filtered to measure the absolute abundance of every unique TCRbeta CDR3 rearrangement. For each sample, productive Simpson clonality was calculated by taking the square root of Simpson's diversity index across productive rearrangements. Not all clones reach the TCRdb copy of this immuneACCESS table, which keeps in-frame sequences only. Checked studies attribute under half of the gap to unresolved V genes and leave the rest unexplained. V and J calls and clone size are as listed in that table; D and trimming were resolved from the DNA. In this sample the table shows 250,000 to 350,000 clones, 86% of which occur a single time. Together, the top ten hold around 3% of the sample.

With regard to this clone: Its antigen is not yet known. Base qualities are missing; no much larger clone stands one base away.

Whole blood was collected in K2EDTA tubes by collaborating institutions according to the institutions' own protocols. For TCRbeta analysis, collaborator samples were shipped as frozen whole blood, as isolated PBMCs, or as DNA extracted from either sample type. The CDR3, cysteine through phenylalanine, is 14 amino acids long. Of all the DNA, just the CDR3 is kept, 42 bases in frame from base 1. From a lookup of the germline V gene, CDR1 and CDR2 are SGDLS and YYNGEE. Cut back by 4 bases and 9 bases, the V and J ends lie 17 bases apart. The chain is assembled from TRBV9 and TRBJ2-1, and possibly TRBD2, on 5 matching bases. The receptor's source is a woman aged 25 to 39 with active or convalescent COVID-19. Sequenced sample: peripheral blood. The DNA sequence is as follows: TGTGCCAGCAGCCCATGGACGGAGGAGGTTGAGCAGTTCTTC. It codes for CASSPWTEEVEQFF.